The 22 T cell receptor beta chains below come from one sample, sequenced in a study of cytomegalovirus exposure and HLA in healthy donors (dated by TCRdb to 2017 to 2019). The library was made by the immunoSEQ multiplex PCR assay. A mixture of 60 forward primers for TCR Vbeta segments and 13 reverse primers for TCR Jbeta segments was used in the multiplex PCR. TCRdb carries this immuneACCESS record with in-frame sequences only. Its versions omit some clonotypes, under half of them owing to an unresolved V gene in the studies checked, with the rest unexplained. The sample contains about 170,000 clones, roughly 80% of them found a single time. Around 0.8% of the sample rests with the top ten. Sequences were obtained from PBMCs. The receptors here all came from a woman aged 18 to 35 in good health and CMV-seronegative.

This clone showed up just once. V and J are TRBV7-6 and TRBJ2-1, with a possible D match to TRBD2 (6 bases). Per germline, CDR1 SGHVS and CDR2 FNYEAQ. Deletions cut 5 bases from V and 8 bases from J, with 19 bases between. The CDR3 contains 15 residues. The CDR3 bases are TGTGCCAGCAGCGCGGGACGGGAGAGGTTCGATGAGCAGTTCTTC. It codes for CASSAGRERFDEQFF.

Here the CDR3 DNA reads TGTGCCAGCAGCTTAGAGAGCCTAGCGCAGTATTTT. Translating it yields CASSLESLAQYF. This sequence joins TRBV7-9 and TRBJ2-3; D is ambiguous. The length of the CDR3 is 12 residues. The germline gives CDR1 SEHNR, CDR2 FQNEAQ (reference sequence). Trimming left V 1 base short and J 10 bases short, with 9 bases between.

The chain recombines TRBV14 with TRBJ2-1; D gene uncertain. The CDR3 sequence is 17 residues long. The V end lost 0 bases, the J end lost 3 bases, and 15 bases lay between the germline ends. The germline V gene has CDR1 SGHDN and CDR2 FVKESK. CDR3 in amino acids: CASSQDLSVVVYNEQFF. The CDR3, as DNA: TGTGCCAGCAGCCAAGATCTTAGTGTGGTTGTCTACAATGAGCAGTTCTTC.

This clone was observed a single time. The V gene is TRBV7-6, the J gene TRBJ1-5; 8 bases are a match to TRBD1. The CDR3 runs to 16 residues. Germline V CDR1 and CDR2: SGHVS, FNYEAQ. The ends lost 5 bases at V and 6 bases at J; junction bases unmatched: 12. The CDR3 spells CASSPYGQGRSQPQHF. DNA for the CDR3: TGTGCCAGCAGCCCCTACGGACAGGGCCGAAGTCAGCCCCAGCATTTT.

The gene calls are TRBV28 and TRBJ1-4; D is perhaps TRBD1 (5 bases). Trimming cost V 2 bases and J 11 bases, with 15 bases left between them. The germline CDR1 and CDR2 sequences are MDHEN and SYDVKM. The CDR3 is 14 amino acids. CDR3 in amino acids: CASSLGPPRGKLFF. The CDR3 DNA is TGTGCCAGCAGTTTAGGTCCTCCCCGGGGGAAACTGTTTTTT.

The genes are TRBV2 and TRBJ2-5, with 7 bases matching TRBD1. The germline V gene has CDR1 SNHLY and CDR2 FYNNEI. The CDR3 length is 14 residues. With 6 bases clipped from V and 1 base from J, the junction kept 5 bases outside the gene matches. The CDR3 spells CASSRDSGQETQYF. As DNA, the CDR3 is TGTGCCAGCAGCCGGGACAGCGGCCAAGAGACCCAGTACTTC.

This chain links TRBV7-2 with TRBJ1-3, with D unclear. CDR3 length equals 16 residues. Germline values: CDR1 SGHTA, CDR2 FQGNSA. V gave up 1 base and J gave up 0 bases, with 10 bases separating them. This CDR3 reads CASSLGVGGSGNTIYF. The CDR3 DNA follows: TGTGCCAGCAGCTTAGGGGTAGGCGGCTCTGGAAACACCATATATTTT.

Remarks on this clone: A read error may account for a junction end that differs from germline. The rearrangement links TRBV7-9 to TRBJ1-1; D possibly corresponds to TRBD1 (5 bases). CDR1 SEHNR and CDR2 FQNEAQ come from the germline V gene (reference sequence). The CDR3 has 16 amino acids. CDR3 protein: CSSRKARQGPNTEAFF. In DNA, the CDR3 is TGTTCCAGCAGAAAAGCGCGGCAGGGCCCGAACACTGAAGCTTTCTTT.

V usage is TRBV5-1 and J usage is TRBJ2-7, with 11 positions matching TRBD2. Germline CDR1 and CDR2: SGHRS and YFSETQ. With V trimmed by 0 bases and J by 6 bases, 5 bases remained unmatched. This CDR3 spans 15 amino acids. This chain's CDR3 is CASSLELAGDSEQYF. The DNA of the CDR3 is TGCGCCAGCAGCTTGGAACTAGCGGGAGATTCCGAGCAGTACTTC.

V usage is TRBV19 and J usage is TRBJ2-7, with D tentatively TRBD1 (6 bases). The CDR3 runs to 14 residues. CDR1 LNHDA and CDR2 SQIVND come from the germline V gene (reference sequence). V lost 4 bases and J 0 bases, leaving 10 bases between the germline ends. The CDR3 sequence is CASSRTVSSYEQYF. Written as DNA, the CDR3 is TGTGCCAGTAGTAGGACAGTGAGCTCCTACGAGCAGTACTTC.

The CDR3 coding sequence is TGTGCCAGCGTTTCGGGACAGGGGGTCTCCGAGCAGTACTTC. As protein: CASVSGQGVSEQYF. The rearrangement joins TRBV6-6 to TRBJ2-7; 11 bases line up with TRBD1. CDR1 and CDR2 (germline): MNHNY, SVGAGI (reference sequence). This CDR3 comprises 14 residues. Losses at the gene ends were 8 bases for V and 6 bases for J; bases not matched to a gene: 9.

This clone was detected once. V gene TRBV18 combines with J gene TRBJ2-7; 10 nucleotides agree with TRBD1. This CDR3 is built from 15 residues. The V and J ends lost 4 bases and 1 base, in that order; junction bases with no gene match: 4. CDR1 and CDR2 from the germline V gene are KGHSH and LQKENI. In DNA, the CDR3 is TGTGCCAGCTCACGCGGGACAGGGGCGTCCTACGAGCAGTACTTC. Protein: CASSRGTGASYEQYF. The whole variable domain, remainder taken from reference TRBV18 and TRBJ2-7, is NAGVMQNPRHLVRRRGQEARLRCSPMKGHSHVYWYRQLPEEGLKFMVYLQKENIIDESGMPKERFSAEFPKEGPSILRIQQVVRGDSAAYFCASSRGTGASYEQYFGPGTRLTVT.

CDR3 loop: CASQGSFSNQPQHF. CDR3 nucleotide sequence: TGTGCCAGCCAGGGATCCTTTAGCAATCAGCCCCAGCATTTT. The rearrangement uses TRBV6-5 and TRBJ1-5; D possibly corresponds to TRBD1 (5 bases). The CDR3 is made up of 14 amino acids. Germline-derived CDR1 and CDR2 are MNHEY and SVGAGI. V was clipped by 8 bases and J by 0 bases, with 11 bases between them.

This clone was detected once. The CDR3 nucleotides are TGTGCCAGCAGCTTAGACCCCGGGACAGGGTCCACAGATACGCAGTATTTT. Translation: CASSLDPGTGSTDTQYF. The chain combines TRBV11-3 with TRBJ2-3; 9 bases agree with TRBD1. Per germline, CDR1 SGHNT and CDR2 YENEEA. The CDR3 consists of 17 residues. Trimming at V came to 0 bases and at J to 2 bases, leaving 6 bases not matched to a gene.

The gene calls are TRBV2 and TRBJ2-5; 11 bases agree with TRBD2. This CDR3 contains 15 residues. The V segment lost 7 bases and the J segment 5 bases; nucleotides outside the gene matches: 9. From germline, CDR1 is SNHLY and CDR2 FYNNEI. DNA of the CDR3: TGTGCCAGCAAGACGATACTAGCGGGAGCTGAGACCCAGTACTTC. Its translation: CASKTILAGAETQYF.

This clone was seen a few times. V usage is TRBV7-2 and J usage is TRBJ2-5; tentative D call: TRBD1 (6 bases). Germline values: CDR1 SGHTA, CDR2 FQGNSA. This CDR3 comprises 16 residues. V lost 5 bases and J lost 1, with 17 bases in between. DNA for the CDR3: TGTGCCAGCAGCAACGACAGGCTACTTGGCCAAGAGACCCAGTACTTC. Translated, it gives CASSNDRLLGQETQYF.

J is TRBJ2-1 and V is TRBV5-1; 14 bases agree with TRBD2. Germline CDR1 is SGHRS and CDR2 is YFSETQ. Germline trimming cut 8 bases from V and 9 bases from J; bases unmatched to any gene: 7. This CDR3 spans 14 amino acids. The CDR3 protein is CASAGTSGSIEQFF. CDR3 sequence (DNA): TGCGCCAGTGCTGGGACTAGCGGGAGTATTGAGCAGTTCTTC.

The CDR3: CASSRLAANTFTDTQYF. The CDR3 DNA is TGTGCCAGCAGTAGACTAGCGGCAAACACCTTCACAGATACGCAGTATTTT. This chain joins TRBV11-2 and TRBJ2-3; TRBD2 matches at 9 bases. The CDR3 is 17 amino acids. J was trimmed by 2 bases and V by 6 bases; bases with no gene match: 12. The germline V gene encodes CDR1 SGHAT and CDR2 FQNNGV. Based on the CDR3 plus reference TRBV11-2 and TRBJ2-3, the full variable domain is EAGVAQSPRYKIIEKRQSVAFWCNPISGHATLYWYQQILGQGPKLLIQFQNNGVVDDSQLPKDRFSAERLKGVDSTLKIQPAKLEDSAVYLCASSRLAANTFTDTQYFGPGTRLTVL.

This chain connects TRBV27 to TRBJ1-6, with 12 bases fitting TRBD1. Germline CDR1 is MNHEY and CDR2 is SMNVEV (reference sequence). The V segment lost 5 bases and the J segment 8 bases; nucleotides outside the gene matches: 13. The CDR3 has 18 amino acids. The CDR3: CASSPRDRGRLMDSPLHF. In DNA form, the CDR3 reads TGTGCCAGCAGTCCCCGGGACAGGGGGCGCTTGATGGATTCACCCCTCCACTTT.

The V call is TRBV2, the J call TRBJ2-5, with D unclear. The CDR3 runs to 13 residues. V was cut by 9 bases and J by 4 bases, with 15 bases left in between. Germline V gene data show CDR1 as SNHLY and CDR2 as FYNNEI. The CDR3, as DNA: TGTGCCAGTGCCCTTGGGCCTCGAGAGACCCAGTACTTC. Translated, it gives CASALGPRETQYF.

V usage is TRBV9 and J usage is TRBJ2-7; 11 nucleotides match TRBD1. The germline gives CDR1 SGDLS, CDR2 YYNGEE. The junction had 4 bases not matched to a gene; V was cut back by 3 bases and J by 2 bases. The CDR3 extends over 15 amino acids. CDR3 amino acids: CASSGPGQGAYEQYF. The DNA for the CDR3 is TGTGCCAGCAGCGGACCGGGACAGGGGGCCTACGAGCAGTACTTC.

The chain has TRBV7-2 and TRBJ2-7, with D perhaps matching TRBD2 (7 bases). The V end was cut by 3 bases, the J end by 4 bases, with 16 bases between. Germline values: CDR1 SGHTA, CDR2 FQGNSA. This CDR3 is 15 amino acids long. The chain's CDR3 is CASSFLGGGLYEQYF. The CDR3 DNA is TGTGCCAGCAGCTTTTTGGGCGGGGGCCTTTACGAGCAGTACTTC.